This T cell receptor (beta chain) originates from a study of cytomegalovirus exposure and HLA in healthy donors. The wider study: Early release data held 75 million to 100 million unique TCRs from HLA-typed donors.

A note on this clone: As yet, its antigen is unknown.

Primers for the PCR totalled 60 Vbeta and 13 Jbeta. Sequencing used immunoSEQ multiplex PCR; TCRdb keeps in-frame clones, though not all of them. This listing includes 50,000 or so clones. Study findings and constraints: In a later analysis, 16,951 TCR beta sequences were associated with HLA alleles at 0.05 false discovery rate.

The TCR originated in a woman in her thirties or forties in good health and CMV-seronegative. Sequencing was done on a sample of PBMCs.

CDR3 nucleotides: TGTGCCAGCAGGGTTACCGGAGATGGAGAGACCCAGTACTTC. Translating gives CASRVTGDGETQYF. The chain joins TRBV25-1 to TRBJ2-5, with D uncertain. Germline CDR1 reads MGHDK; CDR2 reads SYGVNS. V was shortened by 6 bases and J by 4 bases, with 15 bases between the two germline ends. The CDR3 sequence is 14 residues long.